Detailed here is one T cell receptor beta chain. Assay: immunoSEQ multiplex PCR; the TCRdb copy retains only in-frame clones and omits some. The sample contains approximately 99,000 clones, approximately 80% of which appear only once. This record belongs to a study of glioma-infiltrating T cells after dendritic cell vaccination. Across the whole study: Patients received autologous tumor lysate-pulsed dendritic cell vaccination between about 2003 and 2013.

Time point described: after dendritic cell vaccination, including at tumor progression/relapse. The sequencing used blood, collected after dendritic cell vaccination. This receptor was identified in a human donor with glioblastoma.

This CDR3 reads CASSGDRGQGTDTQYF. CDR3 in DNA: TGTGCCAGCAGTGGGGACAGGGGGCAAGGCACAGATACGCAGTATTTT. The genes are TRBV2 and TRBJ2-3, with TRBD1 matching over 12 bases. With V trimmed by 4 bases and J by 1 base, 3 bases remained unmatched. Germline V CDR1 and CDR2: SNHLY, FYNNEI. The CDR3 consists of 16 residues.